This TCR beta chain comes out of a study of T cell responses to AZD1222 COVID-19 vaccine. Study information: Second-dose intervals of approximately 4 or approximately 12 weeks were pooled. Notes on the study in general: Repertoires were collected only later (after the peak T cell response had occurred). Donors in the cohort were predominantly white British and more often female, and clonal diversity was possibly underestimated. Among vaccine-associated CD4 TCRs, coverage spanned spike, with dominance at 160-218 and 743-854.

Method: immunoSEQ multiplex PCR; TCRdb's copy keeps in-frame clones and lacks some. This sample has approximately 73,000 clones; about 82% occur once, and the top ten carry 2.5% to 3%. The CDR3 length is 13 residues. The V end lost 6 bases, the J end lost 2 bases, and 8 bases lay between the germline ends. Germline V gene sequence: CDR1 ENHRY, CDR2 SYGVKD. On this clone itself: What it recognizes is unknown.

This sequence joins TRBV10-3 and TRBJ1-3; D is unclear. The clonotype was recovered from an adult in good health. This specimen was peripheral blood, taken on day 0 of AZD1222 vaccination. CDR3 sequence: CAIRLSAGNTIYF. As DNA, the CDR3 is TGTGCCATCAGACTGAGTGCTGGAAACACCATATATTTT.